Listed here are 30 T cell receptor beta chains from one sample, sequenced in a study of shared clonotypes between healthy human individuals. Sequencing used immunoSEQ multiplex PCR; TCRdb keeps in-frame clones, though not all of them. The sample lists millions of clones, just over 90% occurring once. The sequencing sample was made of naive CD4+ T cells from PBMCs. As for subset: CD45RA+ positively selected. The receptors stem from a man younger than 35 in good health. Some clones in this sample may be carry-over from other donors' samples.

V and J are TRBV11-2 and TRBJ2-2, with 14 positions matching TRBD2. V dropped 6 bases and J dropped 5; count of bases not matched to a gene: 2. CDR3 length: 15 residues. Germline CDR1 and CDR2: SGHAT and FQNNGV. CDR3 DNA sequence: TGTGCCAGCAGGGGACTAGCGGGAGCGACCGGGGAGCTGTTTTTT. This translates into CASRGLAGATGELFF. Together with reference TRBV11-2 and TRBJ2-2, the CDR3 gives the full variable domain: EAGVAQSPRYKIIEKRQSVAFWCNPISGHATLYWYQQILGQGPKLLIQFQNNGVVDDSQLPKDRFSAERLKGVDSTLKIQPAKLEDSAVYLCASRGLAGATGELFFGEGSRLTVL.

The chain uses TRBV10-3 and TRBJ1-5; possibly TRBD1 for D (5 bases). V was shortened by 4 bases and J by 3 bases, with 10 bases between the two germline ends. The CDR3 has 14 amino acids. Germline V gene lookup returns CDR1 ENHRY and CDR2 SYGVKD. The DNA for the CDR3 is TGTGCCATCAGTGCCGGGACCGTCAATCAGCCCCAGCATTTT. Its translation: CAISAGTVNQPQHF.

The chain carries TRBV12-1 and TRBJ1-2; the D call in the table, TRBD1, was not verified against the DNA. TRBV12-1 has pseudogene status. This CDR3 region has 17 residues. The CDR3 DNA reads TGTGCCAGCAGCCTGAATCACGGGCACCTCAGGGGCTATGGCTACACCTTC. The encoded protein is CASSLNHGHLRGYGYTF.

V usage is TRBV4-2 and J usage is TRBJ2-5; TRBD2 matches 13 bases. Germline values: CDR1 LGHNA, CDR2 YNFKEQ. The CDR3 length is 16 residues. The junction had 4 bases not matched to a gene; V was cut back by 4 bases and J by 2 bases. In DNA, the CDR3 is TGTGCCAGCAGCCCGACTAGCGGGAGGCTACAAGAGACCCAGTACTTC. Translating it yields CASSPTSGRLQETQYF.

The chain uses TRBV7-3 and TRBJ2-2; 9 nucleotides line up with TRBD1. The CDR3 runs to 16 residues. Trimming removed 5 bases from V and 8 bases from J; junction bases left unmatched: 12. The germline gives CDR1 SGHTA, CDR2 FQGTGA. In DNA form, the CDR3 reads TGTGCCAGCAGCCCTCTCCAATGGGGACAGGGAGGGGAGCTGTTTTTT. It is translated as CASSPLQWGQGGELFF.

The CDR3 loop reads CASSPWTGGIYTEAFF. The CDR3 coding sequence is TGTGCCAGCAGCCCGTGGACAGGGGGTATATACACTGAAGCTTTCTTT. The chain employs TRBV5-6 and TRBJ1-1, with 10 bases matching TRBD1. V lost 4 bases to trimming and J lost 3 bases; unmatched junction nucleotides: 9. Per the germline V gene, CDR1 is SGHDT and CDR2 is YYEEEE. The CDR3 is made up of 16 amino acids.

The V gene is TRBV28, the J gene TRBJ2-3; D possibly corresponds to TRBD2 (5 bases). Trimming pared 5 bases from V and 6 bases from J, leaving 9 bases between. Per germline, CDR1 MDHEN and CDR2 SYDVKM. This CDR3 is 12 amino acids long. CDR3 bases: TGTGCCAGCAGTGAGGGCAGGGATACGCAGTATTTT. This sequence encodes CASSEGRDTQYF.

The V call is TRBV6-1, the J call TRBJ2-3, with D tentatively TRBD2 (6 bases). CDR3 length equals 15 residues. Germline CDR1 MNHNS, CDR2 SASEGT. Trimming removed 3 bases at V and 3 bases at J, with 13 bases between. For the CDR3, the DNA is TGTGCCAGCAGTGATACCGGGACTGCAACAGATACGCAGTATTTT. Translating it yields CASSDTGTATDTQYF.

Written as DNA, the CDR3 is TGCGCCAGCAGCCAAGCGAGCCTAGCGGGAGCTGAGACCCAGTACTTC. As protein: CASSQASLAGAETQYF. V gene TRBV4-1 combines with J gene TRBJ2-5, with 10 nucleotides matching TRBD2. CDR1 is MGHRA, CDR2 YSYEKL, per germline. The CDR3 is made up of 16 amino acids. With 1 base clipped from V and 5 bases from J, the junction kept 7 bases outside the gene matches.

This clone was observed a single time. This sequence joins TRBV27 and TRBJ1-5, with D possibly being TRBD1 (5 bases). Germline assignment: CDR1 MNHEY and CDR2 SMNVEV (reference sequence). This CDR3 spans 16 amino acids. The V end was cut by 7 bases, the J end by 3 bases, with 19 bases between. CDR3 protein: CASMRQGRGINQPQHF. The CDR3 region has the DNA TGTGCCAGCATGAGGCAGGGCCGGGGAATCAATCAGCCCCAGCATTTT.

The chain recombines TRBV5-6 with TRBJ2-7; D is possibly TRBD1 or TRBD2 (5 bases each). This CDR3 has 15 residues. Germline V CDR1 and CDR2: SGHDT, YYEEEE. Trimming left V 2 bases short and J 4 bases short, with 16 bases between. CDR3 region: CASSFSRGSAYEQYF. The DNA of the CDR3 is TGTGCCAGCAGCTTTTCGAGGGGCTCTGCTTACGAGCAGTACTTC. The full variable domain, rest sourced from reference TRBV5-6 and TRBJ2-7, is DAGVTQSPTHLIKTRGQQVTLRCSPKSGHDTVSWYQQALGQGPQFIFQYYEEEERQRGNFPDRFSGHQFPNYSSELNVNALLLGDSALYLCASSFSRGSAYEQYFGPGTRLTVT.

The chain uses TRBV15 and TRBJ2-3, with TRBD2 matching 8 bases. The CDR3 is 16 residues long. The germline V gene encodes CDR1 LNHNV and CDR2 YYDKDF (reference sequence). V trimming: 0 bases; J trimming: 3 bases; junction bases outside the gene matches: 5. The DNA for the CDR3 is TGTGCCACCAGCAGAGATCGGGCTAGCGGGACAGATACGCAGTATTTT. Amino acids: CATSRDRASGTDTQYF.

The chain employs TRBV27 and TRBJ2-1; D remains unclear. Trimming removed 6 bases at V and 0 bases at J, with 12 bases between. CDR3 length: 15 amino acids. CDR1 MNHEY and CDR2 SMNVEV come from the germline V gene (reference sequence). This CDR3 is CASSSISSSYNEQFF. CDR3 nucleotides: TGTGCCAGCAGCTCCATATCGAGCTCCTACAATGAGCAGTTCTTC.

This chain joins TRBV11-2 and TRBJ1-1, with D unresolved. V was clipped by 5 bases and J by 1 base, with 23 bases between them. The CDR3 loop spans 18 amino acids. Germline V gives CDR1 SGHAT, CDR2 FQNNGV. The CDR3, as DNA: TGTGCCAGCAGCAATGCCTTGGTTGGAGGCCCGAAGAACACTGAAGCTTTCTTT. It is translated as CASSNALVGGPKNTEAFF.

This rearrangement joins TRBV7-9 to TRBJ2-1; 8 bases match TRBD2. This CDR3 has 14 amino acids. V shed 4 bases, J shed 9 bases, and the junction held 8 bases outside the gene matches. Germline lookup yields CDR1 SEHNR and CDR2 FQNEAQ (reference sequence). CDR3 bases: TGTGCCAGCAGCTATACCGGGACTAGGGGTGAGCAGTTCTTC. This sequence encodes CASSYTGTRGEQFF.

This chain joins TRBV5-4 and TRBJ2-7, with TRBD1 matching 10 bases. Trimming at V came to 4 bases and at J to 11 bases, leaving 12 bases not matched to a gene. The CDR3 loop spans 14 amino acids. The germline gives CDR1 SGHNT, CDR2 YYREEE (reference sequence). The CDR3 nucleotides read TGTGCCAGCAGCGCCCGGGACAGGGGCCTCGAAGAGTACTTC. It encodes CASSARDRGLEEYF.

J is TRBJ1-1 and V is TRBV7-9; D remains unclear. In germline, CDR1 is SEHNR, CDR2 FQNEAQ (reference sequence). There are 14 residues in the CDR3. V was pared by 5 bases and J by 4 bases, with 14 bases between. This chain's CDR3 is CASSPGVVGTEAFF. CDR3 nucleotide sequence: TGTGCCAGCAGCCCTGGGGTCGTCGGCACTGAAGCTTTCTTT.

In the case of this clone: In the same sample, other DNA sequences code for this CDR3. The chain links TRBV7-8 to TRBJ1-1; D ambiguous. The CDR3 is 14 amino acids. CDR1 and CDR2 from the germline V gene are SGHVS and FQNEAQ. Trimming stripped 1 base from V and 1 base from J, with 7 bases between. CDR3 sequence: CASSLVRQNTEAFF. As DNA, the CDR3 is TGTGCCAGCAGCTTAGTAAGGCAGAACACTGAAGCTTTCTTT.

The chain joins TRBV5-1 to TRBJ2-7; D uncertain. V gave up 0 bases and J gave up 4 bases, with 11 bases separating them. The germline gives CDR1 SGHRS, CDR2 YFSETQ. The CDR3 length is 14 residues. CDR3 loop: CASSLDTDYYEQYF. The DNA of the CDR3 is TGCGCCAGCAGCTTGGATACCGATTATTACGAGCAGTACTTC.

The CDR3 region has the DNA TGCGCCAGCAGCGGACAGGGGCCGAACACTGAAGCTTTCTTT. Its translation is CASSGQGPNTEAFF. This chain links TRBV5-1 with TRBJ1-1; TRBD1 matches at 9 bases. Germline V gives CDR1 SGHRS, CDR2 YFSETQ. CDR3 length: 14 residues. The junction had 2 bases not matched to a gene; V was cut back by 4 bases and J by 1 base.

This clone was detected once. The CDR3 DNA reads TGTGCCAGCAGGGATCGACAAACCCTTAGAACCCAGTACTTC. Protein: CASRDRQTLRTQYF. This chain links TRBV28 with TRBJ2-5; D is uncertain. Germline V CDR1 and CDR2: MDHEN, SYDVKM. V lost 6 bases and J 8 bases, leaving 19 bases between the germline ends. The CDR3 contains 14 residues.

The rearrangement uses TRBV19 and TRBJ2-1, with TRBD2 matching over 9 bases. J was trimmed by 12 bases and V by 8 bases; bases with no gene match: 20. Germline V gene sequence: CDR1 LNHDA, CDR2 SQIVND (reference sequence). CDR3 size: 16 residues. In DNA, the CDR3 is TGTGCCAGTGCCCCTGCCCCAGCGGGAGGTTTGGGGGGGCAGTTCTTC. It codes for CASAPAPAGGLGGQFF.

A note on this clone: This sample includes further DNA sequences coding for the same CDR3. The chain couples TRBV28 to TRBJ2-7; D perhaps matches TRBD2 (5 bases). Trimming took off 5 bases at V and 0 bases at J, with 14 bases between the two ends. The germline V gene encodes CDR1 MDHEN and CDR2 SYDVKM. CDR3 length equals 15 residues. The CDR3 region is CASSPEGLGSYEQYF. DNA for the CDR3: TGTGCCAGCAGTCCCGAGGGCCTAGGCTCCTACGAGCAGTACTTC. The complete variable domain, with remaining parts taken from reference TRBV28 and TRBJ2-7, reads DVKVTQSSRYLVKRTGEKVFLECVQDMDHENMFWYRQDPGLGLRLIYFSYDVKMKEKGDIPEGYSVSREKKERFSLILESASTNQTSMYLCASSPEGLGSYEQYFGPGTRLTVT.

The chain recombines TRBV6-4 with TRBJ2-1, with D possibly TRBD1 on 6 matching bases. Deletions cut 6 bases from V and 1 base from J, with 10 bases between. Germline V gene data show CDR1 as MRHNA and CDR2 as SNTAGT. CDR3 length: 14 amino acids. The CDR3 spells CASSERGSYNEQFF. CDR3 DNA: TGTGCCAGCAGCGAAAGGGGGTCCTACAATGAGCAGTTCTTC.

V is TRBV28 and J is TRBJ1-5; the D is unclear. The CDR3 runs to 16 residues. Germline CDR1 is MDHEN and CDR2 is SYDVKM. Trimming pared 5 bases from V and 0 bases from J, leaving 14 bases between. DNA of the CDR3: TGTGCCAGCAGTCGGGCCCCGGGGTATAGCAATCAGCCCCAGCATTTT. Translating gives CASSRAPGYSNQPQHF.

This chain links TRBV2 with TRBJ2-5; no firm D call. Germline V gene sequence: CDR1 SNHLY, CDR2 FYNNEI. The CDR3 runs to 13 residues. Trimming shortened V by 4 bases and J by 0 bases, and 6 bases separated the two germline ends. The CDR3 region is CASSATNQETQYF. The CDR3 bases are TGTGCCAGCAGTGCCACGAACCAAGAGACCCAGTACTTC.

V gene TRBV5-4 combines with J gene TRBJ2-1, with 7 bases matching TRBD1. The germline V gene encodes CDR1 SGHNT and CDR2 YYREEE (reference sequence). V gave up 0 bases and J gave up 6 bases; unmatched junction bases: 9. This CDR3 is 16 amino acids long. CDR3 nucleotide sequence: TGTGCCAGCAGCTTGGGGTTTGTAGGGGGCGGCAATGAGCAGTTCTTC. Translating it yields CASSLGFVGGGNEQFF.

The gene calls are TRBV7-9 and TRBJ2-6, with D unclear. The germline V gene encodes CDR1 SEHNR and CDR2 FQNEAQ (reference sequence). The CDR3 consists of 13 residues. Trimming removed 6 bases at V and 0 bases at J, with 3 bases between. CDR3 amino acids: CASRRSGANVLTF. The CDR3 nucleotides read TGTGCCAGCAGGCGCTCTGGGGCCAACGTCCTGACTTTC.

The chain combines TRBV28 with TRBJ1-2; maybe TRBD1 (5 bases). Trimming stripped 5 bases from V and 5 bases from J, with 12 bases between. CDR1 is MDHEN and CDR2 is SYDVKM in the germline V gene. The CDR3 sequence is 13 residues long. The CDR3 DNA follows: TGTGCCAGCAGTCCCGGGACCCGATATGGCTACACCTTC. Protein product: CASSPGTRYGYTF.

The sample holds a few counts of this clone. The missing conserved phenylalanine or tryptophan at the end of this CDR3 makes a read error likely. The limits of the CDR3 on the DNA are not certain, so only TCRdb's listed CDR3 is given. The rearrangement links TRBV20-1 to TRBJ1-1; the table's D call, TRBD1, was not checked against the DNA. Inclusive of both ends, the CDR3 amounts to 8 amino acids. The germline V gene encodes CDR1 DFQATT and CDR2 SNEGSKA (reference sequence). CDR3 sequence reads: CSATSGAV.